The following is a T cell receptor (beta chain) sequence with its context. The sample is drawn from a study of blood T cell repertoires in COVID-19. Turning to the study itself: Researchers got acute and convalescent COVID-19 samples from the United States, Italy and Spain. Sources were T cells, B-cell-depleted T cells, or PBMCs; the material itself was cDNA or gDNA.

CDR3 length: 14 amino acids. Losses at the gene ends were 2 bases for V and 2 bases for J; bases not matched to a gene: 3. Germline-derived CDR1 and CDR2 are SGHTA and FQGTGA. Per the original data handling: How many nucleated cells were present was estimated from reference gene primer amplification. This table comes from immunoSEQ multiplex PCR, and its TCRdb copy is limited to in-frame clones, with some not included. V and J calls plus clone size are reproduced from that table; the DNA served to infer D and trimming. This sample has 270,000 or so clones, with 82% found just once. The material sequenced was peripheral blood. This chain uses TRBV7-3 with TRBJ2-7, with 7 bases aligning to TRBD2. This clonotype was obtained from a woman between 18 and 29 years old with acute or convalescent COVID-19. The CDR3 protein is CASSLYGGTYEQYF. The CDR3 region has the DNA TGTGCCAGCAGCTTATACGGGGGGACCTACGAGCAGTACTTC. Full variable domain (outside the CDR3, taken from reference TRBV7-3 and TRBJ2-7): GAGVSQTPSNKVTEKGKYVELRCDPISGHTALYWYRQSLGQGPEFLIYFQGTGAADDSGLPNDRFFAVRPEGSVSTLKIQRTERGDSAVYLCASSLYGGTYEQYFGPGTRLTVT.